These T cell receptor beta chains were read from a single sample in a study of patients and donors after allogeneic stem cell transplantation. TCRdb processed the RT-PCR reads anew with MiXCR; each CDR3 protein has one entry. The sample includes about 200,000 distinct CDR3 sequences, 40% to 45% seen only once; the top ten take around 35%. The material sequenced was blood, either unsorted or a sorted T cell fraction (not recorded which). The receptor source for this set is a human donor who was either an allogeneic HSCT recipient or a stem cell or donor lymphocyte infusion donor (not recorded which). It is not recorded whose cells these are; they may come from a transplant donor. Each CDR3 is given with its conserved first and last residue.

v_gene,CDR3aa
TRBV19,CASSFWTRDGYTF
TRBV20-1,CSARDLRRRSDTQYF
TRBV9,CASTLGVTGELFF
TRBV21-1,CASRGGEPLHF
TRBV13,CASSFGSTNEKLFF
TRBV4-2,CASSQEQGWYEKLFF
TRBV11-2,CASSLPGATEAFF
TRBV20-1,CSATTSGRARITGELFF
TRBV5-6,CASSLEGGSTDTQYF
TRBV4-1,CASSQEGQLYGYTF
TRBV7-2,CASSLNGQSSYNEQFF
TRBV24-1,CATSDLAGNQPQHF
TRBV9,CASSEQEGPLNYGYTF
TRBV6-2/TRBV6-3,CASSYPLVLGPGQPQHF
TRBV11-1,CASSLSREGLRETQYF
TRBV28,CASSSSRDTKQETQYF
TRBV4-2,CASSWGITGELFF
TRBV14,CASSQWTGSTDTQYF
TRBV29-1,CSFRGRISTDTQYF
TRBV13,CASSLGDKTYEQYF
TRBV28,CASSALGQGYNQPQHF
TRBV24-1,CATSTGWFGAGELFF
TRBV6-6,CASIFLGQDFTEAFF
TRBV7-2,CASRIRDYNEQFF
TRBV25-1,CASSEGGTRDFYGYTF
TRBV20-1,CSGDSRNTEAFF
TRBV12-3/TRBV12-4,CASSGEVTEAFF
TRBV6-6,CASSYSGLANTGELFF
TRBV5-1,CASSWTGGNYEQYF
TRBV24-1,CATSDFKGTSTDTQYF
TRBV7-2,CASSSPLGVERFF
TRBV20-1,CSARDRAETNYGYTF